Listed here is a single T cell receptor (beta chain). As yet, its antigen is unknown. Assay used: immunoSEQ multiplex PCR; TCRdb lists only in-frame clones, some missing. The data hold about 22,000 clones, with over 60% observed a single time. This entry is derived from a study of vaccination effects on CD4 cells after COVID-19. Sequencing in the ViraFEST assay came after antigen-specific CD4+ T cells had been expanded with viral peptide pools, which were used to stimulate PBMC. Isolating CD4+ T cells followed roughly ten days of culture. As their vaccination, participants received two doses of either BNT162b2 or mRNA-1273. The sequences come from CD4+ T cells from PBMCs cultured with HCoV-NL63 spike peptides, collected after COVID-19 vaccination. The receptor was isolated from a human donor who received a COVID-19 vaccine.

DNA of the CDR3: TGCGCCAGCGCCACCGGGGCAGGAGAAGATACGCAGTATTTT. Protein product: CASATGAGEDTQYF. The rearrangement joins TRBV5-1 to TRBJ2-3; D may be TRBD1 or TRBD2 (5 bases each). Trimming stripped 7 bases from V and 5 bases from J, with 17 bases between. This CDR3 has 14 residues. Germline assignment: CDR1 SGHRS and CDR2 YFSETQ. The full variable domain, its missing parts supplied by reference TRBV5-1 and TRBJ2-3, is KAGVTQTPRYLIKTRGQQVTLSCSPISGHRSVSWYQQTPGQGLQFLFEYFSETQRNKGNFPGRFSGRQFSNSRSEMNVSTLELGDSALYLCASATGAGEDTQYFGPGTRLTVL.